A single sample gave rise to the 23 T cell receptor beta chains below, sequenced in a study of technical replicates of blood from several donors. TCRdb's copy holds only in-frame clones and misses some; the assay was immunoSEQ multiplex PCR. The sample lists 80,000 to 100,000 clones; approximately 96% were seen once. The sample was T cells isolated from PBMCs. Receptors were obtained from a human donor in good health.

The V call is TRBV30, the J call TRBJ1-5, with D uncertain. The CDR3 contains 14 residues. V was pared by 1 base and J by 0 bases, with 7 bases between. Per germline, CDR1 GTSNPN and CDR2 SVGIG (reference sequence). Here the CDR3 reads CAWSELNSNQPQHF. CDR3 DNA: TGTGCCTGGAGTGAACTTAATAGCAATCAGCCCCAGCATTTT.

The chain links TRBV15 to TRBJ2-7; 13 positions match TRBD2. The germline V gene has CDR1 LNHNV and CDR2 YYDKDF (reference sequence). With V trimmed by 1 base and J by 3 bases, 6 bases remained unmatched. The CDR3 runs to 17 residues. CDR3 protein: CATSRGLAGGILYEQYF. The CDR3 DNA reads as TGTGCCACCAGCAGAGGACTAGCGGGAGGAATCCTCTACGAGCAGTACTTC.

The CDR3 reads CASSGQGAPNEQFF. The CDR3 DNA reads TGTGCCAGTAGTGGACAGGGGGCGCCCAATGAGCAGTTCTTC. The rearrangement joins TRBV19 to TRBJ2-1; 11 nucleotides agree with TRBD1. Germline V gene lookup returns CDR1 LNHDA and CDR2 SQIVND (reference sequence). J was trimmed by 6 bases and V by 5 bases; bases with no gene match: 3. The CDR3 loop spans 14 amino acids.

On this clone itself: Other DNA sequences in the same sample also yield this CDR3. This chain's CDR3 is CASSSPHEETQYF. The CDR3 DNA sequence: TGTGCCAGCAGCTCCCCACATGAAGAGACCCAGTACTTC. J is TRBJ2-5 and V is TRBV7-3; D is unresolved. Trimming removed 4 bases at V and 3 bases at J, with 9 bases between. The germline CDR1 and CDR2 sequences are SGHTA and FQGTGA. This CDR3 is 13 amino acids long.

This clone was recorded once. Other DNA sequences of this sample code for an identical CDR3. The V gene is TRBV6-5, the J gene TRBJ1-5; D perhaps matches TRBD1 (6 bases). Looked up from germline, CDR1 is MNHEY and CDR2 is SVGAGI. CDR3 length: 14 amino acids. Deletions cut 5 bases from V and 3 bases from J, with 11 bases between. For the CDR3, the DNA is TGTGCCAGCAGTCCTGACAGGTCCAATCAGCCCCAGCATTTT. This codes for CASSPDRSNQPQHF.

This clone was seen a handful of times. The chain employs TRBV7-3 and TRBJ2-6; D not resolved. Germline V gene lookup returns CDR1 SGHTA and CDR2 FQGTGA. CDR3 length equals 15 residues. V lost 2 bases to trimming and J lost 3 bases, with 8 bases between them. The CDR3 coding sequence is TGTGCCAGCAGCTTACCGGGTAATGGGGCCAACGTCCTGACTTTC. Translating it yields CASSLPGNGANVLTF.

The chain couples TRBV5-1 to TRBJ2-2; TRBD1 is a possible D gene (7 bases). CDR1 SGHRS and CDR2 YFSETQ come from the germline V gene. CDR3 length equals 14 residues. V dropped 0 bases and J dropped 5 bases, with 8 bases sitting between them. CDR3 residues: CASSLAGGTGELFF. The CDR3 DNA sequence: TGCGCCAGCAGCTTGGCAGGGGGGACCGGGGAGCTGTTTTTT.

The chain joins TRBV2 to TRBJ2-5, with D possibly being TRBD1 (6 bases). This CDR3 spans 14 amino acids. The V and J ends lost 4 bases and 1 base respectively, with 10 bases between them. The germline V gene has CDR1 SNHLY and CDR2 FYNNEI. DNA for the CDR3: TGTGCCAGCAGTGGACCAGGGGTCCAAGAGACCCAGTACTTC. Translated: CASSGPGVQETQYF.

This clone appeared a single time. This sequence joins TRBV29-1 and TRBJ1-2; 9 bases map to TRBD1. Germline V gene sequence: CDR1 SQVTM, CDR2 ANQGSEA. With 6 bases clipped from V and 7 bases from J, the junction kept 12 bases outside the gene matches. This CDR3 contains 14 residues. CDR3 bases: TGCAGCGTGACAAGTTCAGACAGGGGGGGTGGCTACACCTTC. Its protein product is CSVTSSDRGGGYTF.

The chain recombines TRBV7-8 with TRBJ1-5, with D possibly matching TRBD1 (6 bases). V was cut by 2 bases and J by 3 bases, with 14 bases left in between. This CDR3 is built from 16 residues. CDR1 is SGHVS and CDR2 is FQNEAQ in the germline V gene. The CDR3 region is CASSLFRGRLNQPQHF. The CDR3 DNA sequence: TGTGCCAGCAGCTTATTCAGGGGACGACTCAATCAGCCCCAGCATTTT.

This clone has only one observation. This sequence joins TRBV29-1 and TRBJ2-7; no clear D gene. Per germline, CDR1 SQVTM and CDR2 ANQGSEA. CDR3 length: 12 residues. In nucleotides, the CDR3 is TGCATCTCTGGCCACATCTCCTACGAGCAGTACTTC. It encodes CISGHISYEQYF.

The rearrangement joins TRBV30 to TRBJ1-1, with D unclear. The CDR3 sequence is 14 residues long. Germline assignment: CDR1 GTSNPN and CDR2 SVGIG (reference sequence). V was cut by 3 bases and J by 4 bases, with 15 bases left in between. CDR3 protein: CAWRQIYLSTEAFF. CDR3 DNA: TGTGCCTGGAGGCAGATTTATTTAAGCACTGAAGCTTTCTTT. The full variable domain, in which reference TRBV30 and TRBJ1-1 provide the parts outside the CDR3, is SQTIHQWPATLVQPVGSPLSLECTVEGTSNPNLYWYRQAAGRGLQLLFYSVGIGQISSEVPQNLSASRPQDRQFILSSKKLLLSDSGFYLCAWRQIYLSTEAFFGQGTRLTVV.

The gene calls are TRBV10-3 and TRBJ1-1, with a weak D call TRBD1 (5 bases). Germline V gene data show CDR1 as ENHRY and CDR2 as SYGVKD. The length of the CDR3 is 14 residues. Between the trimmed V and J ends, which lost 3 bases and 10 bases, there was a span of 18 bases. CDR3 bases: TGTGCCATCAGTGACCCCAAAGGCGGGGGGACAGCTTTCTTT. Amino acids: CAISDPKGGGTAFF.

CDR3 sequence: CASSQDLTSGARYEQYF. The DNA of the CDR3 is TGTGCCAGCAGCCAAGATCTAACTAGCGGTGCAAGGTACGAGCAGTACTTC. The rearrangement links TRBV4-2 to TRBJ2-7; 8 positions match TRBD2. Unmatched junction bases numbered 11, after V lost 0 bases and J lost 4 bases. Germline V gene data show CDR1 as LGHNA and CDR2 as YNFKEQ. This CDR3 has 17 amino acids.

This clone was recorded only once. This chain uses TRBV29-1 with TRBJ2-1; TRBD1 matches at 8 bases. From germline, CDR1 is SQVTM and CDR2 ANQGSEA. The CDR3 length is 13 residues. The V and J ends lost 4 bases and 8 bases, in that order; junction bases with no gene match: 7. CDR3 in amino acids: CSVGRGLVDEQFF. The CDR3 region has the DNA TGCAGCGTTGGCAGGGGGCTAGTGGATGAGCAGTTCTTC.

J is TRBJ2-1 and V is TRBV27, with 10 bases fitting TRBD2. With V trimmed by 2 bases and J by 9 bases, 4 bases remained unmatched. Germline CDR1 MNHEY, CDR2 SMNVEV (reference sequence). The CDR3 has 14 amino acids. The CDR3 region has the DNA TGTGCCAGCAGTTTACAGCGGGAGGGTCCTGAGCAGTTCTTC. It is translated as CASSLQREGPEQFF.

The chain is built from TRBV6-5 and TRBJ2-2; D unresolved. Germline V CDR1 and CDR2: MNHEY, SVGAGI. The CDR3 totals 13 residues. Trimming took 4 bases from V and 7 from J, leaving 10 bases between them. The CDR3 spells CASSSVAGGELFF. As DNA, the CDR3 is TGTGCCAGCAGTTCAGTAGCTGGCGGGGAGCTGTTTTTT.

The chain couples TRBV30 to TRBJ1-2, with D perhaps matching TRBD1 (6 bases). The CDR3 is made up of 10 amino acids. V lost 6 bases and J lost 9, with 11 bases in between. CDR1 and CDR2 (germline): GTSNPN, SVGIG (reference sequence). The CDR3 DNA is TGTGCCTGTAACAGGGAGCGCTACACCTTC. Amino acid sequence: CACNRERYTF.

The chain has TRBV15 and TRBJ2-3; a weak D match, TRBD2 (6 bases). Looked up from germline, CDR1 is LNHNV and CDR2 is YYDKDF (reference sequence). The CDR3 covers 15 residues. Trimming shortened V by 5 bases and J by 2 bases, and 14 bases separated the two germline ends. Here the CDR3 reads CATSEAGGTTDTQYF. The CDR3 region has the DNA TGTGCCACCAGCGAAGCTGGGGGGACCACAGATACGCAGTATTTT.

The rearrangement joins TRBV7-3 to TRBJ2-1; 13 bases are a match to TRBD2. The CDR3 totals 15 residues. Germline loops: CDR1 SGHTA, CDR2 FQGTGA. Trimming removed 5 bases from V and 4 bases from J; junction bases left unmatched: 2. The CDR3 sequence: CASSPGLAGYNEQFF. CDR3 bases: TGTGCCAGCAGCCCGGGACTAGCGGGGTACAATGAGCAGTTCTTC.

This clone was detected once. The chain has TRBV27 and TRBJ2-7, with TRBD1 matching 11 bases. CDR1 and CDR2 from the germline V gene are MNHEY and SMNVEV (reference sequence). Germline trimming cut 8 bases from V and 1 base from J; bases unmatched to any gene: 4. The CDR3 length is 14 residues. The CDR3 DNA sequence: TGTGCCAGCGGTGGGACAGGGGGATCCTACGAGCAGTACTTC. Its protein product is CASGGTGGSYEQYF.

This chain joins TRBV6-5 and TRBJ2-2; 10 bases fit TRBD2. Trimming cost V 4 bases and J 6 bases; bases outside gene matches: 8. The length of the CDR3 is 16 residues. Germline values: CDR1 MNHEY, CDR2 SVGAGI. DNA of the CDR3: TGTGCCAGCAGTTCTACTCACAGCGGGAGGGCCGGGGAGCTGTTTTTT. Its protein product is CASSSTHSGRAGELFF.

The chain combines TRBV29-1 with TRBJ2-5; D is perhaps TRBD2 (5 bases). Deletions cut 4 bases from V and 2 bases from J, with 11 bases between. CDR1 SQVTM and CDR2 ANQGSEA come from the germline V gene. The CDR3 extends over 13 amino acids. The CDR3 region has the DNA TGCAGCGTTGGGCCGGGAACACAAGAGACCCAGTACTTC. Amino acid sequence: CSVGPGTQETQYF. The full variable domain, completed using reference TRBV29-1 and TRBJ2-5, is SAVISQKPSRDICQRGTSLTIQCQVDSQVTMMFWYRQQPGQSLTLIATANQGSEATYESGFVIDKFPISRPNLTFSTLTVSNMSPEDSSIYLCSVGPGTQETQYFGPGTRLLVL.